The sequence of this T cell receptor (beta chain) was determined in a study of T cell changes during pregnancy in multiple sclerosis. The V gene's germline CDR1 is SEHNR and CDR2 FQNEAQ (reference sequence). Between the trimmed V and J ends, which lost 0 bases and 5 bases, there was a span of 16 bases. The CDR3 sequence is 16 residues long. Libraries were prepared by immunoSEQ multiplex PCR; TCRdb keeps only in-frame clonotypes and omits some of them. Among around 97,000 clones listed, roughly nine tenths were seen once. The chain combines TRBV7-9 with TRBJ2-5; D remains ambiguous. The source was peripheral blood, collected in the second trimester of pregnancy. The sequence was obtained from a female donor in good health, enrolled as a control in a pregnancy study. The CDR3 sequence is CASSLAVMVARETQYF. The CDR3 DNA is TGTGCCAGCAGCTTAGCGGTAATGGTAGCACGTGAGACCCAGTACTTC.